The 9 T cell receptor beta chains given below trace back to one sample, sequenced in a study of T cells after yellow fever vaccination. TCRdb reprocessed the 5' RACE reads via MiXCR and lists one record per CDR3 protein. The sample carries 200,000 to 300,000 distinct CDR3 sequences, roughly 4% recorded once. Sequencing used PBMCs, obtained 15 days after the yellow fever booster vaccination. Receptor source: a young man who received the YFV17D yellow fever vaccine.

This clonotype occurred many times. CDR3 bases: TGTGCCAGCTCGCTGGAGCGGGGGGGAAGAACAGATACGCAGTATTTT. This sequence encodes CASSLERGGRTDTQYF. The rearrangement uses TRBV18 and TRBJ2-3; 10 nucleotides line up with TRBD2. The CDR3 sequence is 16 residues long. V was clipped by 6 bases and J by 3 bases; unmatched bases: 9. Per the germline V gene, CDR1 is KGHSH and CDR2 is LQKENI.

In its sample, this clonotype was seen many times. V usage is TRBV12-3 or TRBV12-4 and J usage is TRBJ1-5; D is perhaps TRBD1 (6 bases). V was cut by 6 bases and J by 3 bases, with 9 bases left in between. CDR3 length: 13 residues. CDR3 DNA: TGTGCCAGCAGAGGACAGTTCAATCAGCCCCAGCATTTT. Its translation is CASRGQFNQPQHF.

This clonotype was observed many times. The gene calls are TRBV5-6 and TRBJ1-3, with a tentative D call TRBD1 (6 bases). The V gene lost 1 base and the J gene lost 2 bases, with 7 bases spanning the gap. The CDR3 is 14 amino acids. CDR1 and CDR2 (germline): SGHDT, YYEEEE. The CDR3 is CASSLRGPGNTIYF. CDR3 nucleotide sequence: TGTGCCAGCAGCTTGCGGGGGCCTGGAAACACCATATATTTT.

This clonotype has ten or more counts. This chain links TRBV5-1 with TRBJ2-1; D not resolved. Germline V CDR1 and CDR2: SGHRS, YFSETQ. The CDR3 contains 13 residues. V lost 0 bases, J lost 6 bases, and 7 bases lay in between. CDR3 sequence: CASSLEWFNEQFF. CDR3 coding DNA: TGCGCCAGCAGCTTGGAATGGTTCAATGAGCAGTTCTTC.

The V gene is TRBV7-6, the J gene TRBJ1-1, with D maybe TRBD1 (5 bases). Germline assignment: CDR1 SGHVS and CDR2 FNYEAQ. The CDR3 is 15 residues long. V was shortened by 9 bases and J by 4 bases, with 21 bases between the two germline ends. The CDR3 DNA reads TGTGCCAGTTCCTCTGCTGGGGCCCCGGGCACTGAAGCTTTCTTT. Encoded protein: CASSSAGAPGTEAFF.

In its sample, this clonotype was seen many times. CDR3 sequence: CASRREAGDAQPQHF. For the CDR3, the DNA is TGTGCCAGCAGACGCGAGGCGGGTGATGCTCAGCCCCAGCATTTT. The chain links TRBV2 to TRBJ1-5; D gene ambiguous. Germline V gene data show CDR1 as SNHLY and CDR2 as FYNNEI. This CDR3 has 15 amino acids. Trimming pared 6 bases from V and 6 bases from J, leaving 18 bases between. The full variable domain, in which reference TRBV2 and TRBJ1-5 provide the parts outside the CDR3, is EPEVTQTPSHQVTQMGQEVILRCVPISNHLYFYWYRQILGQKVEFLVSFYNNEISEKSEIFDDQFSVERPDGSNFTLKIRSTKLEDSAMYFCASRREAGDAQPQHFGDGTRLSIL.

This clonotype has more than one count but fewer than ten. J is TRBJ2-7 and V is TRBV27; maybe TRBD1 (5 bases). The germline V gene encodes CDR1 MNHEY and CDR2 SMNVEV (reference sequence). The CDR3 sequence is 14 residues long. The CDR3 loop reads CTSISGALSYEQYV. The CDR3 DNA reads as TGCACCAGCATCTCTGGGGCCCTTTCGTACGAGCAGTACGTC.

This clonotype was observed many times. This chain links TRBV12-3 or TRBV12-4 with TRBJ2-1; 10 bases align to TRBD2. Trimming at V came to 6 bases and at J to 4 bases, leaving 12 bases not matched to a gene. This CDR3 spans 17 amino acids. The CDR3 reads CASSPLRAGGLYNEQFF. CDR3 in DNA: TGTGCCAGCAGCCCCCTCCGAGCGGGGGGGCTATACAATGAGCAGTTCTTC.

This clonotype was seen repeatedly, ten times or more. J is TRBJ1-1 and V is TRBV5-1; TRBD1 is a possible D gene (6 bases). Germline V lookup: CDR1 SGHRS, CDR2 YFSETQ. Trimming shortened V by 0 bases and J by 10 bases, and 19 bases separated the two germline ends. The CDR3 runs 15 residues. The CDR3 is CASSLAETGGFVAFF. CDR3 bases: TGCGCCAGCAGCTTGGCCGAGACAGGCGGCTTTGTAGCTTTCTTT.